The 10 T cell receptor beta chains in this list originate from one sample, sequenced in a study of control samples from healthy donors and cancer patients. Here immunoSEQ multiplex PCR was the method, and the copy in TCRdb shows in-frame clones only, minus some. The table records roughly 120,000 clones, 85% to 90% of them present only once. Sample: PBMCs. Receptors were obtained from a woman between 45 and 65 years old with colorectal cancer.

The CDR3 DNA reads TGCGCCAGCAGCTTGGACCAGACTAGCGGGAGGGTGGGAACGGGTACGCAGTATTTT. Amino acids: CASSLDQTSGRVGTGTQYF. The chain links TRBV5-1 to TRBJ2-3, with 14 bases identical to TRBD2. This CDR3 region has 19 residues. CDR1 and CDR2 (germline): SGHRS, YFSETQ. The V and J ends lost 0 bases and 8 bases, in that order; junction bases with no gene match: 14.

This clone came up a few times. The chain combines TRBV7-3 with TRBJ1-1, with D hard to call. The V gene lost 1 base and the J gene lost 0 bases, with 9 bases spanning the gap. CDR1 is SGHTA, CDR2 FQGTGA, per germline. This CDR3 has 15 amino acids. The CDR3: CASSLNPGMNTEAFF. The CDR3 DNA reads as TGTGCCAGCAGCTTAAACCCAGGCATGAACACTGAAGCTTTCTTT.

The V gene is TRBV6-5, the J gene TRBJ2-1; 7 positions agree with TRBD1. This CDR3 contains 12 residues. The ends lost 8 bases at V and 8 bases at J; junction bases unmatched: 6. Germline V CDR1 and CDR2: MNHEY, SVGAGI. CDR3 DNA: TGTGCCAGCGGGAAGGGGGCATATGAGCAGTTCTTC. Translated, it gives CASGKGAYEQFF.

The chain is built from TRBV11-3 and TRBJ1-1; 7 nucleotides line up with TRBD1. The CDR3 length is 13 residues. Germline-derived CDR1 and CDR2 are SGHNT and YENEEA. V lost 4 bases to trimming and J lost 3 bases; unmatched junction nucleotides: 2. The CDR3 DNA sequence: TGTGCCAGCAGCTGGGACAGATACACTGAAGCTTTCTTT. This translates into CASSWDRYTEAFF.

In regard to this clone: At one end, the junction sequence differs from germline, possibly due to a read error. V and J are TRBV28 and TRBJ2-5, with 8 bases matching TRBD2. The CDR3 has 13 residues. Germline V CDR1 and CDR2: MDHEN, SYDVKM. CDR3 DNA: TGTGCCATCAAATTAGCGGGAACAGAGGCCCAGTACTTC. Protein: CAIKLAGTEAQYF.

The V call is TRBV5-5, the J call TRBJ1-2; D is uncertain. V lost 0 bases to trimming and J lost 0 bases, with 12 bases between them. The CDR3 loop spans 16 amino acids. The germline V gene has CDR1 SGHKS and CDR2 YYEKEE (reference sequence). The CDR3 protein is CASSLDVWLTNYGYTF. Here the CDR3 DNA reads TGTGCCAGCAGCTTGGATGTGTGGCTGACTAACTATGGCTACACCTTC.

The chain combines TRBV7-9 with TRBJ1-6; possible D gene TRBD1, 5 bases. Germline V gene data show CDR1 as SEHNR and CDR2 as FQNEAQ (reference sequence). The germline V and J ends were trimmed by 7 bases and 9 bases, with 16 bases remaining between them. The CDR3 loop spans 14 amino acids. CDR3 sequence (DNA): TGTGCCAGCAACAAAGAGGGGTCCGGTTCACCCCTCCACTTT. Encoded protein: CASNKEGSGSPLHF. Supplemented by reference TRBV7-9 and TRBJ1-6, the full variable domain reads DTGVSQNPRHKITKRGQNVTFRCDPISEHNRLYWYRQTLGQGPEFLTYFQNEAQLEKSRLLSDRFSAERPKGSFSTLEIQRTEQGDSAMYLCASNKEGSGSPLHFGNGTRLTVT.

V gene TRBV7-2 combines with J gene TRBJ2-1, with a possible D match to TRBD2 (6 bases). Germline V gene sequence: CDR1 SGHTA, CDR2 FQGNSA. V was cut by 1 base and J by 3 bases, with 13 bases left in between. This CDR3 has 16 amino acids. CDR3 residues: CASSLEFRGIYNEQFF. The CDR3 nucleotides read TGTGCCAGCAGCTTAGAGTTTCGGGGGATCTACAATGAGCAGTTCTTC.

This sequence joins TRBV30 and TRBJ1-2; D remains ambiguous. CDR1 is GTSNPN, CDR2 SVGIG, per germline (reference sequence). The CDR3 length is 11 residues. Trimming stripped 0 bases from V and 8 bases from J, with 7 bases between. This chain's CDR3 is CAWSVIGGYTF. For the CDR3, the DNA is TGTGCCTGGAGTGTAATTGGGGGCTACACCTTC.

The rearrangement links TRBV4-2 to TRBJ2-1; D is undetermined. In germline, CDR1 is LGHNA, CDR2 YNFKEQ. V was clipped by 0 bases and J by 8 bases, with 17 bases between them. The CDR3 runs 16 residues. The CDR3 sequence: CASSQEFGVAHYEQFF. CDR3 in DNA: TGTGCCAGCAGCCAAGAATTTGGAGTCGCGCACTATGAGCAGTTCTTC.